Presented here are 31 T cell receptor beta chains from one specimen sequenced in a study of blood T cells in healthy people across ages. A sample-barcoded 5' primer and a J-beta primer mix were used in a second PCR of about 7 to 12 cycles. TCRdb itself ran the 5' RACE reads through MiXCR, one entry per CDR3 protein. The data contain hundreds of thousands of distinct CDR3 sequences, roughly 20% of them singletons. Sequenced sample: blood. Every receptor here comes from a man aged 65 to 79 in good health.

The V gene is TRBV10-3, the J gene TRBJ1-2, with TRBD1 matching over 9 bases. With 3 bases clipped from V and 5 bases from J, the junction kept 4 bases outside the gene matches. The CDR3 has 14 amino acids. Germline V lookup: CDR1 ENHRY, CDR2 SYGVKD. The CDR3 reads CAISDGQGPYGYTF. DNA of the CDR3: TGTGCCATCAGTGATGGACAGGGGCCGTATGGCTACACCTTC.

The CDR3, as DNA: TGTGCCAGCAGCGTAACCCCGGAGGGTTCTCAGCCCCAGCATTTT. It specifies CASSVTPEGSQPQHF. The chain has TRBV9 and TRBJ1-5; no clear D. Trimming took 1 base from V and 6 from J, leaving 14 bases between them. From germline, CDR1 is SGDLS and CDR2 YYNGEE. The CDR3 has 15 residues. The full variable domain, its missing parts supplied by reference TRBV9 and TRBJ1-5, is DSGVTQTPKHLITATGQRVTLRCSPRSGDLSVYWYQQSLDQGLQFLIQYYNGEERAKGNILERFSAQQFPDLHSELNLSSLELGDSALYFCASSVTPEGSQPQHFGDGTRLSIL.

This chain connects TRBV7-9 to TRBJ2-3; the D is unclear. The V gene lost 2 bases and the J gene lost 2 bases, with 14 bases spanning the gap. The germline V gene has CDR1 SEHNR and CDR2 FQNEAQ (reference sequence). The CDR3 spans 16 residues. The CDR3: CASSLLPQADTDTQYF. CDR3 sequence (DNA): TGTGCCAGCAGCTTACTCCCCCAAGCCGACACAGATACGCAGTATTTT. Looking up the rest from reference TRBV7-9 and TRBJ2-3 gives the full variable domain: DTGVSQNPRHKITKRGQNVTFRCDPISEHNRLYWYRQTLGQGPEFLTYFQNEAQLEKSRLLSDRFSAERPKGSFSTLEIQRTEQGDSAMYLCASSLLPQADTDTQYFGPGTRLTVL.

This clonotype came up once. The rearrangement uses TRBV20-1 and TRBJ2-7; 8 bases match TRBD1. The CDR3 extends over 14 amino acids. Unmatched junction bases numbered 4, after V lost 1 base and J lost 2 bases. Germline V gene lookup returns CDR1 DFQATT and CDR2 SNEGSKA (reference sequence). This chain's CDR3 is CSARGTGNPYEQYF. CDR3 bases: TGCAGTGCTAGAGGGACAGGGAATCCCTACGAGCAGTACTTC.

This clonotype has only a few counts. This chain uses TRBV11-1 with TRBJ2-5; 8 nucleotides align to TRBD1. The CDR3 contains 16 residues. Germline V gene lookup returns CDR1 SGHAT and CDR2 FQDESV (reference sequence). After removal of 1 base from V and 7 bases from J, the junction contained 11 bases not matched to a gene. CDR3 region: CASSLEGAGGAGTQYF. CDR3 DNA sequence: TGTGCCAGCAGCTTAGAGGGAGCAGGGGGCGCCGGGACCCAGTACTTC.

The V gene is TRBV2, the J gene TRBJ2-2; D may correspond to TRBD1 or TRBD2 (6 bases each). Trimming took 6 bases from V and 4 from J, leaving 18 bases between them. CDR3 length: 16 amino acids. Looked up from germline, CDR1 is SNHLY and CDR2 is FYNNEI. CDR3 bases: TGTGCCAGCAGCCAGACGGGGGCTCTGGTCACCGGGGAGCTGTTTTTT. It is translated as CASSQTGALVTGELFF.

This clonotype was seen at least ten times. This rearrangement joins TRBV5-1 to TRBJ2-5, with a possible D match to TRBD2 (5 bases). Germline CDR1 is SGHRS and CDR2 is YFSETQ. Trimming removed 2 bases at V and 3 bases at J, with 5 bases between. The CDR3 is 12 residues long. The CDR3 DNA follows: TGCGCCAGCAGCTTTAGCGAAGAGACCCAGTACTTC. Its protein is CASSFSEETQYF.

The CDR3 coding sequence is TGTGCCAGCAGCCATCGATTGACATTTAATGAAAAACTGTTTTTT. Translation: CASSHRLTFNEKLFF. This chain connects TRBV3-1 to TRBJ1-4, with D unresolved. The CDR3 runs 15 residues. Trimming removed 3 bases from V and 4 bases from J, with 12 bases in between. From germline, CDR1 is LGHDT and CDR2 YNNKEL (reference sequence). The variable domain in full, completed from reference TRBV3-1 and TRBJ1-4, reads DTAVSQTPKYLVTQMGNDKSIKCEQNLGHDTMYWYKQDSKKFLKIMFSYNNKELIINETVPNRFSPKSPDKAHLNLHINSLELGDSAVYFCASSHRLTFNEKLFFGSGTQLSVL.

This clonotype has more than one count but fewer than ten. The chain is built from TRBV5-1 and TRBJ2-1, with TRBD2 matching 10 bases. Germline trimming cut 5 bases from V and 2 bases from J; bases unmatched to any gene: 7. Per germline, CDR1 SGHRS and CDR2 YFSETQ. This CDR3 has 16 residues. The CDR3 reads CASSSSGSGPYNEQFF. The CDR3 bases are TGCGCCAGCAGTTCTAGCGGGAGTGGTCCCTACAATGAGCAGTTCTTC.

V is TRBV7-9 and J is TRBJ1-3; D unclear. V was clipped by 3 bases and J by 0 bases, with 12 bases between them. CDR3 length: 16 amino acids. Germline CDR1 is SEHNR and CDR2 is FQNEAQ (reference sequence). CDR3 in amino acids: CASSFTEATSGNTIYF. The CDR3 bases are TGTGCCAGCAGCTTCACGGAGGCTACCTCTGGAAACACCATATATTTT.

This clonotype was seen only a few times. This chain links TRBV20-1 with TRBJ2-5; maybe TRBD2 (5 bases). Trimming removed 5 bases at V and 6 bases at J, with 7 bases between. This CDR3 is built from 10 residues. Germline values: CDR1 DFQATT, CDR2 SNEGSKA (reference sequence). The CDR3 DNA is TGCAGTGCTGGCGGGCAGACCCAGTACTTC. Encoded protein: CSAGGQTQYF.

This clonotype was seen only a few times. The chain employs TRBV12-3 or TRBV12-4 and TRBJ2-2; maybe TRBD2 (6 bases). Trimming shortened V by 6 bases and J by 0 bases, and 14 bases separated the two germline ends. This CDR3 region has 16 residues. The CDR3 region has the DNA TGTGCCAGCAGCCCCCGGGCTAGCGCGAACACCGGGGAGCTGTTTTTT. As protein: CASSPRASANTGELFF.

This rearrangement joins TRBV5-1 to TRBJ2-3, with a weak D call TRBD2 (6 bases). In germline, CDR1 is SGHRS, CDR2 YFSETQ. The CDR3 has 17 residues. V was clipped by 0 bases and J by 0 bases, with 14 bases between them. The CDR3: CASSLARGNPSTDTQYF. CDR3 sequence (DNA): TGCGCCAGCAGCTTGGCCCGGGGGAACCCGAGCACAGATACGCAGTATTTT.

This clonotype was observed at least ten times. The chain recombines TRBV2 with TRBJ2-5; D gene ambiguous. V was clipped by 4 bases and J by 5 bases, with 14 bases between them. The CDR3 is 14 residues long. Germline lookup yields CDR1 SNHLY and CDR2 FYNNEI. CDR3 amino acids: CASSGSYGWETQYF. In DNA form, the CDR3 reads TGTGCCAGCAGTGGGTCATATGGGTGGGAGACCCAGTACTTC.

The genes are TRBV10-3 and TRBJ2-3; D is unresolved. The CDR3 spans 13 residues. Trimming stripped 8 bases from V and 2 bases from J, with 11 bases between. The V gene's germline CDR1 is ENHRY and CDR2 SYGVKD. The CDR3 is CAISTENTDTQYF. In DNA form, the CDR3 reads TGTGCCATCTCGACGGAGAACACAGATACGCAGTATTTT.

This clonotype has only a few counts. The chain combines TRBV20-1 with TRBJ2-7; D is undetermined. Germline loops: CDR1 DFQATT, CDR2 SNEGSKA (reference sequence). V lost 3 bases to trimming and J lost 0 bases, with 9 bases between them. CDR3 size: 13 residues. The CDR3 DNA reads TGCAGTGCTAGCGCCCGGGCCTCCTACGAGCAGTACTTC. The encoded protein is CSASARASYEQYF.

This chain connects TRBV7-9 to TRBJ2-2, with 9 bases identical to TRBD2. The CDR3 runs 15 residues. The J segment lost 5 bases and the V segment lost 5 bases, leaving 6 bases of the junction unmatched. Germline values: CDR1 SEHNR, CDR2 FQNEAQ (reference sequence). CDR3 nucleotide sequence: TGTGCCAGCAGCGGGAGCGGGAGGAGGACCGGGGAGCTGTTTTTT. This translates into CASSGSGRRTGELFF.

V gene TRBV2 combines with J gene TRBJ1-3; a weak D match, TRBD1 (5 bases). The germline gives CDR1 SNHLY, CDR2 FYNNEI. The V gene lost 8 bases and the J gene lost 0 bases, with 14 bases spanning the gap. The CDR3 consists of 15 residues. DNA for the CDR3: TGTGCCAGCGGCTCCGGGCAGGGCTCTGGAAACACCATATATTTT. It yields the protein CASGSGQGSGNTIYF.

This chain joins TRBV4-3 and TRBJ2-5; 13 bases line up with TRBD2. The CDR3 is made up of 16 amino acids. In germline, CDR1 is LGHNA, CDR2 YSLEER. The V and J ends lost 3 bases and 4 bases, in that order; junction bases with no gene match: 5. CDR3 loop: CASSQITSGRGETQYF. The DNA for the CDR3 is TGCGCCAGCAGCCAGATCACTAGCGGGAGGGGAGAGACCCAGTACTTC.

In DNA, the CDR3 is TGTGCCAGCAGTAAGGACCCGGGGACAGGGCAAGAGACCCAGTACTTC. It yields the protein CASSKDPGTGQETQYF. The J gene is TRBJ2-5, the V gene TRBV27; 9 bases line up with TRBD1. V gave up 5 bases and J gave up 2 bases; unmatched junction bases: 9. Germline CDR1 is MNHEY and CDR2 is SMNVEV (reference sequence). This CDR3 contains 16 residues.

The rearrangement joins TRBV20-1 to TRBJ2-6, with D uncertain. CDR3 size: 16 residues. CDR1 is DFQATT and CDR2 is SNEGSKA in the germline V gene (reference sequence). V lost 2 bases and J lost 0, with 11 bases in between. CDR3 amino acids: CSARSPRSSGANVLTF. CDR3 in DNA: TGCAGTGCTAGATCCCCTCGGAGCTCTGGGGCCAACGTCCTGACTTTC.

The gene calls are TRBV5-1 and TRBJ2-3; TRBD2 matches at 11 bases. The CDR3 has 15 residues. Germline V gene data show CDR1 as SGHRS and CDR2 as YFSETQ. With V trimmed by 2 bases and J by 6 bases, 5 bases remained unmatched. CDR3 coding DNA: TGCGCCAGCAGCTTTAGCGGGAGGGACCCCGATACGCAGTATTTT. It translates to CASSFSGRDPDTQYF. The full variable domain, in which reference TRBV5-1 and TRBJ2-3 provide the parts outside the CDR3, is KAGVTQTPRYLIKTRGQQVTLSCSPISGHRSVSWYQQTPGQGLQFLFEYFSETQRNKGNFPGRFSGRQFSNSRSEMNVSTLELGDSALYLCASSFSGRDPDTQYFGPGTRLTVL.

This clonotype was seen more than once but under ten times. The rearrangement uses TRBV7-2 and TRBJ1-2; D is uncertain. This CDR3 is built from 15 residues. The germline gives CDR1 SGHTA, CDR2 FQGNSA. V was pared by 5 bases and J by 2 bases, with 15 bases between. CDR3 nucleotide sequence: TGTGCCAGCAGCCGGTCGGGCGCTTTGAACTATGGCTACACCTTC. Translating gives CASSRSGALNYGYTF.

This clonotype has more than one count but fewer than ten. This sequence joins TRBV27 and TRBJ1-1, with a possible D match to TRBD1 (6 bases). Germline values: CDR1 MNHEY, CDR2 SMNVEV (reference sequence). The CDR3 extends over 14 amino acids. V gave up 3 bases and J gave up 4 bases, with 12 bases separating them. CDR3 sequence reads: CASSLRGRGTEAFF. The CDR3 DNA sequence: TGTGCCAGCAGTTTGCGGGGGCGCGGCACTGAAGCTTTCTTT.

This clonotype was picked up a small number of times. The chain is built from TRBV2 and TRBJ2-6; a possible D gene is TRBD2 (5 bases). CDR1 and CDR2 from the germline V gene are SNHLY and FYNNEI. The CDR3 consists of 17 residues. Trimming shortened V by 4 bases and J by 0 bases, and 13 bases separated the two germline ends. This chain's CDR3 is CASSGQRTSSGANVLTF. CDR3 DNA: TGTGCCAGCAGTGGGCAACGAACTAGCTCTGGGGCCAACGTCCTGACTTTC.

This clonotype was detected only a few times. The chain's CDR3 is CASSEEGRAFF. In DNA, the CDR3 is TGTGCCAGCTCCGAGGAGGGGCGAGCTTTCTTT. The chain employs TRBV3-1 and TRBJ1-1; perhaps TRBD1 as D (5 bases). The CDR3 sequence is 11 residues long. Trimming cost V 8 bases and J 10 bases, with 14 bases left between them. Germline CDR1 LGHDT, CDR2 YNNKEL (reference sequence).

This chain links TRBV7-8 with TRBJ2-1; tentative D call: TRBD2 (6 bases). V was cut by 5 bases and J by 9 bases, with 17 bases left in between. The germline V gene encodes CDR1 SGHVS and CDR2 FQNEAQ. The CDR3 is 14 residues long. The DNA of the CDR3 is TGTGCCAGCAGCCCGAGTGGAGGGATTGGTGAGCAGTTCTTC. Its protein product is CASSPSGGIGEQFF.

There are a few counts of this clonotype. The V call is TRBV29-1, the J call TRBJ2-1; 8 bases line up with TRBD2. Germline V gene lookup returns CDR1 SQVTM and CDR2 ANQGSEA. After removal of 7 bases from V and 0 bases from J, the junction contained 2 bases not matched to a gene. This CDR3 has 13 residues. CDR3: CSGSGTSYNEQFF. In nucleotides, the CDR3 is TGCAGCGGTAGCGGGACCTCCTACAATGAGCAGTTCTTC.

This rearrangement joins TRBV2 to TRBJ1-5, with 9 bases identical to TRBD1. V was pared by 6 bases and J by 6 bases, with 6 bases of the junction left unmatched. Per germline, CDR1 SNHLY and CDR2 FYNNEI. CDR3 length: 14 residues. CDR3 coding DNA: TGTGCCAGCAGCACCGGGACAGGGTTTCAGCCCCAGCATTTT. As protein: CASSTGTGFQPQHF. Full variable domain (missing parts from reference TRBV2 and TRBJ1-5): EPEVTQTPSHQVTQMGQEVILRCVPISNHLYFYWYRQILGQKVEFLVSFYNNEISEKSEIFDDQFSVERPDGSNFTLKIRSTKLEDSAMYFCASSTGTGFQPQHFGDGTRLSIL.

The V call is TRBV20-1, the J call TRBJ2-3; D is uncertain. This CDR3 has 13 amino acids. Trimming took off 4 bases at V and 2 bases at J, with 10 bases between the two ends. CDR1 and CDR2 from the germline V gene are DFQATT and SNEGSKA (reference sequence). In nucleotides, the CDR3 is TGCAGTGCTAACCTGGGATACACAGATACGCAGTATTTT. Its protein product is CSANLGYTDTQYF.

The gene calls are TRBV6-5 and TRBJ1-2, with 10 bases lining up with TRBD1. The junction had 4 bases not matched to a gene; V was cut back by 6 bases and J by 6 bases. The germline gives CDR1 MNHEY, CDR2 SVGAGI. CDR3 length equals 13 residues. The CDR3: CASRLGTGDGYTF. CDR3 nucleotides: TGTGCCAGCAGACTCGGGACAGGGGATGGCTACACCTTC.